What follows describes a single TCR beta chain. Its antigen is still unknown. This sample is part of a study of beta chain features in type 1 diabetes. Findings and limits, study-wide: Compared to healthy donors, patients appeared to have naive, central memory and Treg TCRB repertoires that were more alike. In all four CD4+ subsets, TCRB CDR3 length was significantly, moderately reduced in type 1 diabetes.

Reverse transcribing all isolated RNA meant expressed TCRB transcripts were sequenced. Method: immunoSEQ multiplex PCR; TCRdb's copy keeps in-frame clones and lacks some. The sample yields 250,000 to 300,000 clones, about 8.5% seen once. This CDR3 has 13 amino acids. The germline V gene has CDR1 SGHAT and CDR2 FQNNGV. The V end lost 5 bases, the J end lost 4 bases, and 10 bases lay between the germline ends. Sort purity for all populations was recorded as exceeding 98%. This TCR came from a young woman in good health. The sequenced material came from central memory CD4+ T cells from blood. V gene TRBV11-2 combines with J gene TRBJ2-3; possibly TRBD2 for D (6 bases). The CDR3 sequence is CASSGWGADTQYF. The DNA of the CDR3 is TGTGCCAGCAGCGGCTGGGGGGCAGATACGCAGTATTTT. The complete variable domain, with remaining parts taken from reference TRBV11-2 and TRBJ2-3, reads EAGVAQSPRYKIIEKRQSVAFWCNPISGHATLYWYQQILGQGPKLLIQFQNNGVVDDSQLPKDRFSAERLKGVDSTLKIQPAKLEDSAVYLCASSGWGADTQYFGPGTRLTVL.